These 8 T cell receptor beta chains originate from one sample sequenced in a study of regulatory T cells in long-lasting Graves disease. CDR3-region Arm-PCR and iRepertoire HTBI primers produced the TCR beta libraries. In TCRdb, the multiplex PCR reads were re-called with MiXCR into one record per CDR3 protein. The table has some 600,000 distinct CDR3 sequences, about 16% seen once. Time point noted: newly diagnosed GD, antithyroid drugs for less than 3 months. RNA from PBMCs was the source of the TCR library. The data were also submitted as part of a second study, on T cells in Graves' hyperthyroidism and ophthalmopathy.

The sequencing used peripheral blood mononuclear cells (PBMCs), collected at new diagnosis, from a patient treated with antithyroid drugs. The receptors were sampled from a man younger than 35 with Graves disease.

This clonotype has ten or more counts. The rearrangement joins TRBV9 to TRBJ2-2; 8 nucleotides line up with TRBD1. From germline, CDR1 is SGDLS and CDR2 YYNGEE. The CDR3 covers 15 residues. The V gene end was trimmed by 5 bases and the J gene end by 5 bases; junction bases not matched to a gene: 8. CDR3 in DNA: TGTGCCAGCAGGTCCCCAGGACAGGGAACCGGGGAGCTGTTTTTT. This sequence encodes CASRSPGQGTGELFF.

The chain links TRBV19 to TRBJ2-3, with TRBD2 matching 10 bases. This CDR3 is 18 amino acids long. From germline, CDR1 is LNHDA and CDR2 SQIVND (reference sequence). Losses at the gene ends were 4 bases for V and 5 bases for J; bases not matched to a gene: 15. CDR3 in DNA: TGTGCCAGTAGTAGCTTGGGGGGAGCGGGAGGGCGAGGAGATACGCAGTATTTT. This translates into CASSSLGGAGGRGDTQYF.

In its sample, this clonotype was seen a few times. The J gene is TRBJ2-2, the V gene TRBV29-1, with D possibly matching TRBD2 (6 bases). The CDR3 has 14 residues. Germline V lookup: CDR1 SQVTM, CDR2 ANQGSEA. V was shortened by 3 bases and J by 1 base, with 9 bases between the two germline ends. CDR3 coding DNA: TGCAGCGTTGACCGCGGGGTGAACACCGGGGAGCTGTTTTTT. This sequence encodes CSVDRGVNTGELFF.

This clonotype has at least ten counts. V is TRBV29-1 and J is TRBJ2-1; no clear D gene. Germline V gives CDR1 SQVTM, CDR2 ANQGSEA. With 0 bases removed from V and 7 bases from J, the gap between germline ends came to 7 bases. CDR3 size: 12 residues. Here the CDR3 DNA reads TGCAGCGTTGAAGAGGGCTGGAATGAGCAGTTCTTC. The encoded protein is CSVEEGWNEQFF.

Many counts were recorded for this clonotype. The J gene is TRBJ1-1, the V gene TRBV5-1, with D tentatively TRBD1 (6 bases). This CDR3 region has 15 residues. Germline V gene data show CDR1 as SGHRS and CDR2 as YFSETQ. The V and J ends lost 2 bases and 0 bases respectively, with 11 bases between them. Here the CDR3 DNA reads TGCGCCAGCAGCTTTGTCGACAGGCTGAACACTGAAGCTTTCTTT. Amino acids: CASSFVDRLNTEAFF.

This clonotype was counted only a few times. CDR3 sequence reads: CASSSKPGTEAFF. CDR3 nucleotide sequence: TGTGCCAGCAGCTCAAAACCTGGCACTGAAGCTTTCTTT. The chain links TRBV7-3 to TRBJ1-1; D ambiguous. The germline V gene has CDR1 SGHTA and CDR2 FQGTGA. CDR3 size: 13 residues. Deletions cut 4 bases from V and 4 bases from J, with 10 bases between.

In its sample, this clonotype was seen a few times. The CDR3 DNA sequence: TGTGCCAGCAGTCCCGATGACAGGGGTCTCTACGAGCAGTACTTC. Translation gives CASSPDDRGLYEQYF. This rearrangement joins TRBV28 to TRBJ2-7; 8 bases are shared with TRBD1. This CDR3 region has 15 residues. The V gene end was trimmed by 5 bases and the J gene end by 3 bases; junction bases not matched to a gene: 9. Germline CDR1 and CDR2: MDHEN and SYDVKM. Variable domain in full (rest from reference TRBV28 and TRBJ2-7): DVKVTQSSRYLVKRTGEKVFLECVQDMDHENMFWYRQDPGLGLRLIYFSYDVKMKEKGDIPEGYSVSREKKERFSLILESASTNQTSMYLCASSPDDRGLYEQYFGPGTRLTVT.

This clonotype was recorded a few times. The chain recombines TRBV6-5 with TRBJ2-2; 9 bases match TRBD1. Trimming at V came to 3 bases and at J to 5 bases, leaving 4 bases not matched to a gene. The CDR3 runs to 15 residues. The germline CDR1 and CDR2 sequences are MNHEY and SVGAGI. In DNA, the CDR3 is TGTGCCAGCAGTTATCGGACAGGGGAGACCGGGGAGCTGTTTTTT. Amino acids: CASSYRTGETGELFF.